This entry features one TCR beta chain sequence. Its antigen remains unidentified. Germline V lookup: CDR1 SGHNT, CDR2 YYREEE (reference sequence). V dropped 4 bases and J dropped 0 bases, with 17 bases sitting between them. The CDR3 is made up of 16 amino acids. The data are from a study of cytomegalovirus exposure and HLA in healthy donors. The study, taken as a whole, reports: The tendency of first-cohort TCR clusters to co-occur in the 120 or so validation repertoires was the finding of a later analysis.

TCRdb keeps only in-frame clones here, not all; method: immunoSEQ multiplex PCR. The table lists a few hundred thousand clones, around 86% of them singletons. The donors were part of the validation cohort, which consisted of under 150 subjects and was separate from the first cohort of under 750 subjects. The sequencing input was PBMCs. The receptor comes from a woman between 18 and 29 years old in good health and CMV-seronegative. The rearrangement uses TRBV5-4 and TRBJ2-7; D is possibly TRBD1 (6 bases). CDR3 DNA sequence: TGTGCCAGCAGCCGAAACCGGGACACCGTCTCCTACGAGCAGTACTTC. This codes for CASSRNRDTVSYEQYF.